This entry lists 13 T cell receptor beta chains sequenced from one sample in a study of OX40 agonist ivuxolimab in advanced cancers. The method was the immunoSEQ multiplex PCR assay. What TCRdb holds here is the immuneACCESS table cut down to in-frame rearrangements. Part of the clones is not present; checked against another copy, under half of the missing clones reflect an unresolved V gene, and the others are unexplained. This sample lists roughly 70,000 clones; around 86% were detected once. Jointly, the top ten make up 0.42% of the sample. The sequencing here drew on CD4+ or CD8+ T cells sorted from blood, taken in a trial of the OX40 agonist ivuxolimab. All receptors derive from an adult with an advanced solid tumor such as melanoma, head and neck, liver or kidney cancer.

The DNA of the CDR3 is TGTGCCAGCAGCGTAGGGAGCGGGAGGGCCTACAATGAGCAGTTCTTC. Residues: CASSVGSGRAYNEQFF. This chain joins TRBV9 and TRBJ2-1; 10 bases fit TRBD2. Germline V CDR1 and CDR2: SGDLS, YYNGEE. The J segment lost 2 bases and the V segment lost 0 bases, leaving 2 bases of the junction unmatched. The CDR3 sequence is 16 residues long.

The rearrangement uses TRBV5-4 and TRBJ2-5; D is ambiguous. CDR1 and CDR2 from the germline V gene are SGHNT and YYREEE (reference sequence). V was pared by 2 bases and J by 5 bases, with 13 bases between. This CDR3 has 14 amino acids. The chain's CDR3 is CASSLPPPRETQYF. The CDR3 nucleotides are TGTGCCAGCAGCTTACCTCCTCCCAGGGAGACCCAGTACTTC.

The chain carries TRBV29-1 and TRBJ2-7; D possibly matches TRBD1 or TRBD2 (6 bases each). The length of the CDR3 is 12 residues. Trimming removed 7 bases from V and 3 bases from J, with 13 bases in between. Germline V gene sequence: CDR1 SQVTM, CDR2 ANQGSEA. As DNA, the CDR3 is TGCAGCGCCCGGGGGCTTTTCTACGAGCAGTACTTC. This translates into CSARGLFYEQYF.

The rearrangement joins TRBV21-1 to TRBJ2-7; TRBD1 is the table's D call and was not checked against the DNA. TRBV21-1 is a documented pseudogene. This CDR3 is built from 14 residues. CDR3 sequence (DNA): TGTGCCAGCTCACCTGGGGGACAGTCCTACGAGCAGTACGTC. It specifies CASSPGGQSYEQYV.

This clone was counted only a few times. V is TRBV29-1 and J is TRBJ1-1; a weak D match, TRBD1 (6 bases). Germline CDR1 and CDR2: SQVTM and ANQGSEA. V lost 7 bases to trimming and J lost 1 base, with 10 bases between them. The CDR3 runs to 12 residues. CDR3 amino acids: CSARTANTEAFF. CDR3 coding DNA: TGCAGCGCCCGGACAGCGAACACTGAAGCTTTCTTT.

V gene TRBV9 combines with J gene TRBJ1-1, with D possibly being TRBD1 (5 bases). Per germline, CDR1 SGDLS and CDR2 YYNGEE. This CDR3 has 14 amino acids. Trimming removed 6 bases at V and 2 bases at J, with 14 bases between. The CDR3 reads CASTRDGGNTEAFF. The DNA for the CDR3 is TGTGCCAGCACGCGGGACGGGGGTAACACTGAAGCTTTCTTT.

This chain links TRBV11-2 with TRBJ2-1; a weak D match, TRBD2 (6 bases). The CDR3 spans 13 residues. Germline-derived CDR1 and CDR2 are SGHAT and FQNNGV. Trimming removed 3 bases at V and 8 bases at J, with 11 bases between. CDR3: CASSFRRVYEQFF. The CDR3 region has the DNA TGTGCCAGCAGCTTTAGGAGGGTCTATGAGCAGTTCTTC.

This clone was seen only once. V is TRBV25-1 and J is TRBJ2-2, with a possible D match to TRBD2 (7 bases). In germline, CDR1 is MGHDK, CDR2 SYGVNS. This CDR3 spans 15 amino acids. Trimming removed 4 bases from V and 4 bases from J, with 13 bases in between. As DNA, the CDR3 is TGTGCCAGCAGTGTTCCTGCGGGGGCCACCGGGGAGCTGTTTTTT. Translated: CASSVPAGATGELFF.

This chain uses TRBV28 with TRBJ2-7, with a weak D call TRBD1 (6 bases). Trimming pared 2 bases from V and 1 base from J, leaving 12 bases between. The CDR3 sequence is 15 residues long. Germline V gives CDR1 MDHEN, CDR2 SYDVKM. This chain's CDR3 is CASSLGSQGSYEQYF. CDR3 in DNA: TGTGCCAGCAGTTTAGGCAGCCAGGGGTCCTACGAGCAGTACTTC.

V and J are TRBV7-2 and TRBJ2-7; 7 positions agree with TRBD1. The CDR3 spans 15 residues. The V and J ends lost 1 base and 3 bases, in that order; junction bases with no gene match: 6. Germline V gene data show CDR1 as SGHTA and CDR2 as FQGNSA. The CDR3 DNA is TGTGCCAGCAGCTTAGGGGCGACAGGGATCTACGAGCAGTACGTC. Its protein is CASSLGATGIYEQYV.

The J gene is TRBJ2-5, the V gene TRBV30; either TRBD1 or TRBD2 may supply D (5 bases each). Trimming stripped 1 base from V and 4 bases from J, with 16 bases between. Germline V gene data show CDR1 as GTSNPN and CDR2 as SVGIG (reference sequence). The CDR3 has 15 residues. The CDR3 region has the DNA TGTGCCTGGAGTGATGGGGGACCCAAGGGAGAGACCCAGTACTTC. Translating gives CAWSDGGPKGETQYF.

This chain connects TRBV11-3 to TRBJ2-1, with 7 bases identical to TRBD2. The V and J ends lost 5 bases and 5 bases, in that order; junction bases with no gene match: 6. The CDR3 runs to 14 residues. Germline CDR1 reads SGHNT; CDR2 reads YENEEA. The CDR3 here is CASSPLLANNEQFF. For the CDR3, the DNA is TGTGCCAGCAGCCCCTTACTAGCGAACAATGAGCAGTTCTTC. Supplemented by reference TRBV11-3 and TRBJ2-1, the full variable domain reads EAGVVQSPRYKIIEKKQPVAFWCNPISGHNTLYWYLQNLGQGPELLIRYENEEAVDDSQLPKDRFSAERLKGVDSTLKIQPAELGDSAVYLCASSPLLANNEQFFGPGTRLTVL.

This sequence joins TRBV9 and TRBJ1-4, with D hard to call. The CDR3 is 15 residues long. V gave up 3 bases and J gave up 0 bases, with 9 bases separating them. Per germline, CDR1 SGDLS and CDR2 YYNGEE. The CDR3 loop is CASSAMAATNEKLFF. The CDR3 DNA follows: TGTGCCAGCAGCGCGATGGCGGCAACTAATGAAAAACTGTTTTTT. Looking up the rest from reference TRBV9 and TRBJ1-4 gives the full variable domain: DSGVTQTPKHLITATGQRVTLRCSPRSGDLSVYWYQQSLDQGLQFLIQYYNGEERAKGNILERFSAQQFPDLHSELNLSSLELGDSALYFCASSAMAATNEKLFFGSGTQLSVL.